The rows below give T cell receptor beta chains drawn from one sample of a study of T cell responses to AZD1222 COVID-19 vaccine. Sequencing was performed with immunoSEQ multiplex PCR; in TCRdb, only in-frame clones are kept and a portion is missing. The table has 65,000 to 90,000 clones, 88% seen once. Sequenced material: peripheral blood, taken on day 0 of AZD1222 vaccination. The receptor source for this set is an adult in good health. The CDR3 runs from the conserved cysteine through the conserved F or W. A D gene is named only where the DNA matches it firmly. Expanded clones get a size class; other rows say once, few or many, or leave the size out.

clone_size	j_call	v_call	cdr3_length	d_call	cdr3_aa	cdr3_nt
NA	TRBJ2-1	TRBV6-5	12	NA	CASSYSGYEQFF	TGTGCCAGCAGTTACTCGGGATATGAGCAGTTCTTC
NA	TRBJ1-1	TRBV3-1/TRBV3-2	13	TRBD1	CATRQGGSTEAFF	TGTGCCACGCGACAGGGTGGTAGCACTGAAGCTTTCTTT
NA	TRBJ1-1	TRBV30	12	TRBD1	CAWDRGNTEAFF	TGTGCCTGGGACAGGGGGAACACTGAAGCTTTCTTT
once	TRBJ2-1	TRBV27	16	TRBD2	CASSSQGLAVNNEQFF	TGTGCCAGCAGTTCCCAGGGACTAGCGGTCAACAATGAGCAGTTCTTC
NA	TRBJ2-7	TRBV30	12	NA	CAWSVGSYEQYF	TGTGCCTGGAGTGTAGGCAGCTACGAGCAGTACTTC
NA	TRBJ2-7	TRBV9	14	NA	CASSPWSQGREQYF	TGTGCCAGCAGCCCATGGAGTCAGGGGAGAGAGCAGTACTTC
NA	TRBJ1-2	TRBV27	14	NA	CASSSAGAFYGYTF	TGTGCCAGCAGTTCGGCAGGGGCGTTCTATGGCTACACCTTC
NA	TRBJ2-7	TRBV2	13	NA	CASRAGQSYEQYF	TGTGCCAGCAGAGCTGGACAAAGCTACGAGCAGTACTTC
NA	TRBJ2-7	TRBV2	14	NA	CASSEKIGEDEQYF	TGTGCCAGCAGTGAAAAGATAGGTGAGGACGAGCAGTACTTC
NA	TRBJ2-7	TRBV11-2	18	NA	CASSSKNQGRPKGDEQYF	TGTGCCAGCAGCTCCAAAAACCAGGGCCGACCTAAAGGCGACGAGCAGTACTTC
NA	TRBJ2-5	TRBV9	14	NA	CASSVDWLEETQYF	TGTGCCAGCAGCGTAGATTGGTTGGAGGAGACCCAGTACTTC
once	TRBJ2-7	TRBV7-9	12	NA	CASSLDGVEQYF	TGTGCCAGCAGCTTAGACGGGGTCGAGCAGTACTTC
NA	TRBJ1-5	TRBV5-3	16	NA	CARRKDGCLPQDPQHF	TGTGCCAGAAGGAAGGATGGCTGTCTCCCCCAGGATCCCCAGCATTTT
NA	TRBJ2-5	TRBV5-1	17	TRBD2	CASSLSSGGPDQETQYF	TGCGCCAGCAGCTTGAGTAGCGGGGGGCCCGATCAAGAGACCCAGTACTTC
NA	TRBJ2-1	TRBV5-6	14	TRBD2	CASSLEVSSGDRIF	TGTGCCAGCAGCTTGGAGGTCTCTAGCGGGGATAGGATCTTC
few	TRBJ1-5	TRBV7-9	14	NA	CASSQGPGNQPQHF	TGTGCCAGCAGCCAGGGCCCTGGAAATCAGCCCCAGCATTTT
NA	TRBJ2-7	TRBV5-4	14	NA	CASSLAQGSYEQYF	TGTGCCAGCAGCTTGGCACAGGGATCCTACGAGCAGTACTTC
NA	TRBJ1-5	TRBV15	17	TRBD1	CATSRDPRQGGMEPQHF	TGTGCCACCAGCAGAGATCCCCGACAGGGAGGGATGGAGCCCCAGCATTTT
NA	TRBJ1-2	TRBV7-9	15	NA	CASSAGEGVSYGYTF	TGTGCCAGCAGCGCTGGAGAGGGGGTATCCTATGGCTACACCTTC
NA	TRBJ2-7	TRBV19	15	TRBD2	CASSMSGGGHYEQYF	TGTGCCAGTAGTATGAGCGGGGGGGGACACTACGAGCAGTACTTC
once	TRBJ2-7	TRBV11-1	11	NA	CASSQQYEQYF	TGTGCCAGCAGCCAACAGTACGAGCAGTACTTC
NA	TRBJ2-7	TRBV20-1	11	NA	CSARLEDEQYF	TGCAGTGCTAGGCTTGAGGACGAGCAGTACTTC
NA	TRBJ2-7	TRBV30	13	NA	CASTPGVSYEQYF	TGTGCCTCGACCCCAGGAGTCTCCTACGAGCAGTACTTC
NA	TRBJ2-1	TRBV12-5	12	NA	CASGHTIGEQFF	TGTGCTAGTGGTCACACGATCGGTGAGCAGTTCTTC
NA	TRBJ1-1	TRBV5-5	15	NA	CASSFKGGASTEAFF	TGTGCCAGCAGCTTCAAGGGGGGCGCATCAACTGAAGCTTTCTTT
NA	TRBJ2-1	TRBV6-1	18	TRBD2	CASSGQSGGVASYNEQFF	TGTGCCAGCAGTGGGCAGAGCGGGGGGGTAGCGTCGTACAATGAGCAGTTCTTC
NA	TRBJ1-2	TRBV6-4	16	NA	CASRGRRMPANYGYTF	TGTGCCAGCAGAGGTCGTCGGATGCCTGCTAACTATGGCTACACCTTC
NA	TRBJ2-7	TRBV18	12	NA	CASSPKGYEQYF	TGTGCCAGCTCACCCAAGGGTTACGAGCAGTACTTC
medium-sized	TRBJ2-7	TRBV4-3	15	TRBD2	CASSQATGGPSEQYF	TGCGCCAGCAGCCAGGCCACGGGGGGGCCAAGCGAGCAGTACTTC
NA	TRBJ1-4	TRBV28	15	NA	CASSPGGTSLGKLFF	TGTGCCAGCAGTCCCGGTGGCACCAGTTTGGGAAAACTGTTTTTT
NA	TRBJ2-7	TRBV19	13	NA	CASRAGSSYEQYF	TGTGCCAGTCGGGCAGGGAGCTCCTACGAGCAGTACTTC
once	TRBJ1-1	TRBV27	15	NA	CASSLYRRMNTEAFF	TGTGCCAGCAGTTTATACAGGCGTATGAACACTGAAGCTTTCTTT
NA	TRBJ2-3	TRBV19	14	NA	CASSMLTSTDTQYF	TGTGCCAGTAGTATGCTTACTAGCACAGATACGCAGTATTTT
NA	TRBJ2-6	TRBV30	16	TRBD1	CAWSITGGVGANVLTF	TGTGCCTGGAGTATCACAGGGGGCGTTGGGGCCAACGTCCTGACTTTC
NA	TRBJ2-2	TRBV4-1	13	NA	CATSGFNTGELFF	TGCGCCACGAGCGGGTTTAACACCGGGGAGCTGTTTTTT
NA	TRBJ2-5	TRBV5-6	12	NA	CASSYRVETQYF	TGTGCCAGCAGCTACAGGGTGGAGACCCAGTACTTC
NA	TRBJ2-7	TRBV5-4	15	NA	CASSDHRERGYEQYF	TGTGCCAGCAGCGACCACAGGGAGAGGGGCTACGAGCAGTACTTC
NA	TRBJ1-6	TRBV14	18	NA	CASSQGPGFISYNSPLHF	TGTGCCAGCAGCCAAGGCCCAGGTTTCATCTCCTATAATTCACCCCTCCACTTT
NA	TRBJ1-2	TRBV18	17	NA	CASSPLSRQDKDYGYTF	TGTGCCAGCTCACCACTGAGCCGACAGGACAAAGACTATGGCTACACCTTC
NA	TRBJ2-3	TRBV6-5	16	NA	CASSFPPGTSTDTQYF	TGTGCCAGCAGTTTTCCACCGGGGACTAGCACAGATACGCAGTATTTT
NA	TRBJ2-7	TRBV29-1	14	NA	CSVGKGGVSYEQYF	TGCAGCGTGGGGAAGGGTGGGGTATCCTACGAGCAGTACTTC
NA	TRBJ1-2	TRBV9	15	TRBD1	CASSRQGAPPYGYTF	TGTGCCAGCAGCAGACAGGGGGCGCCGCCCTATGGCTACACCTTC
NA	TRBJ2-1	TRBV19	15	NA	CASSGARLIHGEQFF	TGTGCCAGTAGTGGTGCTAGGTTGATTCACGGTGAGCAGTTCTTC
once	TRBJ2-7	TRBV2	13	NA	CASGGFISYEQYF	TGTGCCAGCGGCGGGTTCATCTCCTACGAGCAGTACTTC
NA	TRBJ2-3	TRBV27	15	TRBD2	CASSPSGASTDTQYF	TGTGCCAGCAGTCCTAGCGGGGCTAGCACAGATACGCAGTATTTT
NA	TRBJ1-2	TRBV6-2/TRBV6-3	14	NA	CASSLQGQGYGYTF	TGTGCCAGCAGTTTGCAGGGGCAGGGCTATGGCTACACCTTC
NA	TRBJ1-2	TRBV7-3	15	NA	CASSPGVSGYPGYTF	TGTGCCAGCAGCCCCGGCGTGTCGGGTTACCCTGGCTACACCTTC
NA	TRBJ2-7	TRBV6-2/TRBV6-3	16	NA	CASSWAEAGDHGEQYF	TGTGCCAGCAGCTGGGCTGAAGCAGGAGACCATGGGGAGCAGTACTTC
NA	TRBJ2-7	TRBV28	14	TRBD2	CASRPSGRAHEQYF	TGTGCCAGCAGGCCTAGCGGGAGGGCCCACGAGCAGTACTTC
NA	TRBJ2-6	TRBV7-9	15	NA	CASSLAGSGANVLTF	TGTGCCAGCAGCTTAGCAGGCTCTGGGGCCAACGTCCTGACTTTC
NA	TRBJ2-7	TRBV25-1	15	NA	CASSDPGRLSYEQYF	TGTGCCAGCAGTGACCCCGGACGGCTCTCCTACGAGCAGTACTTC
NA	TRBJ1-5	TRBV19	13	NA	CASLSGYNQPQHF	TGTGCCAGCTTAAGTGGGTACAATCAGCCCCAGCATTTT
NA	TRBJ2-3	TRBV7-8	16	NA	CASSLGSGGSTDTQYF	TGTGCCAGCAGCCTTGGGAGTGGCGGTAGCACAGATACGCAGTATTTT
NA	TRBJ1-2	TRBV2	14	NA	CASSEARGPHGYTF	TGTGCCAGCAGTGAAGCGCGGGGACCACATGGCTACACCTTC
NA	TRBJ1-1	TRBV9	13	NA	CASSVVGDTEAFF	TGTGCCAGCAGCGTAGTAGGGGACACTGAAGCTTTCTTT